This T cell receptor beta chain was found in a study of blood T cell repertoires in COVID-19. Study context: Material from acute and convalescent COVID-19 was sourced from the United States, Italy and Spain. Sources were T cells, B-cell-depleted T cells, or PBMCs; the material itself was cDNA or gDNA.

The CDR3 contains 15 residues. Germline loops: CDR1 MNHEY, CDR2 SMNVEV (reference sequence). V was pared by 4 bases and J by 3 bases, with 2 bases of the junction left unmatched. Profiling relied on immunoSEQ multiplex PCR, and the TCRdb table lists in-frame clones only, not all of them. The sample has about 170,000 clones, roughly 84% seen once. The specimen was peripheral blood. The chain combines TRBV27 with TRBJ2-3; 12 bases are a match to TRBD2. The origin of this receptor is a man aged 65-85 years with active or convalescent COVID-19. In DNA, the CDR3 is TGTGCCAGCAGTTCCGGACTAGCGGGAACAGATACGCAGTATTTT. Translated, it gives CASSSGLAGTDTQYF.